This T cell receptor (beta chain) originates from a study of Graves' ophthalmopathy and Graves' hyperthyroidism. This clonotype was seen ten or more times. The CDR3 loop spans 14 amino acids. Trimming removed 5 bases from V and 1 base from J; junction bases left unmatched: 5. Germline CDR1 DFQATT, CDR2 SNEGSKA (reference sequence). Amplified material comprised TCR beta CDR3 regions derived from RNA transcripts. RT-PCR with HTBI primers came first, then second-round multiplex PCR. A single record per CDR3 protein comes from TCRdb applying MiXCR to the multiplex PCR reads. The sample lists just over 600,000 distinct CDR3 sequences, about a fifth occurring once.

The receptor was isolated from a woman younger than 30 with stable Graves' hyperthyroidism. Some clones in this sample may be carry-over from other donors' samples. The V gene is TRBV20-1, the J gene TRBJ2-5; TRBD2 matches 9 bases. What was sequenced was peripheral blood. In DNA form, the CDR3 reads TGCAGTGCTGCCGCGGGAGGGGGCCAAGAGACCCAGTACTTC. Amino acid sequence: CSAAAGGGQETQYF.